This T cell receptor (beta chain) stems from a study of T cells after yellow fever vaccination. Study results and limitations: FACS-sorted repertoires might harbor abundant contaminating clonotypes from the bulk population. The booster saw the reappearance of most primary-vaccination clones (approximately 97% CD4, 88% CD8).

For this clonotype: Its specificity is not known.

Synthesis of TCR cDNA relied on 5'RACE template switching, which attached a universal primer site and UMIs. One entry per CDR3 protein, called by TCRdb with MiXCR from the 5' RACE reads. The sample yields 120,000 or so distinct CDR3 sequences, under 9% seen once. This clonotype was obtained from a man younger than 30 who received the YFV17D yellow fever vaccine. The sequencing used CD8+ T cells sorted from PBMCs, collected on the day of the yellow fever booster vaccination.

CDR3 bases: TGCAGCGCACGGGTCGGGGTCATTGGGGAGCAGTACGTC. Amino acid sequence: CSARVGVIGEQYV. V and J are TRBV29-1 and TRBJ2-7; tentatively, D is TRBD2 (5 bases). Trimming took 7 bases from V and 7 from J, leaving 20 bases between them. The CDR3 extends over 13 amino acids. The germline V gene has CDR1 SQVTM and CDR2 ANQGSEA.